The T cell receptor beta chain described here comes from a study of T cells in Graves' hyperthyroidism and ophthalmopathy. This clonotype was observed at least ten times. What it binds is not known. When ophthalmopathy did not progress within 18 months, Graves' hyperthyroidism was considered stable. Amplified TCR beta CDR3 regions came from RNA transcripts. The primer set for the first-round RT-PCR of the TCR CDR3 was HTBI. TCRdb reprocessed the multiplex PCR reads via MiXCR and lists one record per CDR3 protein. The sample contains some 400,000 distinct CDR3 sequences, about a fifth of which appear only once. Points from the study as a whole: Onset of ophthalmopathy came a median around 6.2 months after the model predicted it.

The sample consisted of blood. The receptor was isolated from a woman aged 18-29 years with Graves' hyperthyroidism.

The CDR3 nucleotides are TGCAGTGCTAGAGAAGGCAAGAGGTACATTCAGTACTTC. It is translated as CSAREGKRYIQYF. The V call is TRBV20-1, the J call TRBJ2-4; D uncertain. Between the trimmed V and J ends, which lost 0 bases and 8 bases, there was a span of 11 bases. The CDR3 has 13 residues. CDR1 and CDR2 from the germline V gene are DFQATT and SNEGSKA (reference sequence).